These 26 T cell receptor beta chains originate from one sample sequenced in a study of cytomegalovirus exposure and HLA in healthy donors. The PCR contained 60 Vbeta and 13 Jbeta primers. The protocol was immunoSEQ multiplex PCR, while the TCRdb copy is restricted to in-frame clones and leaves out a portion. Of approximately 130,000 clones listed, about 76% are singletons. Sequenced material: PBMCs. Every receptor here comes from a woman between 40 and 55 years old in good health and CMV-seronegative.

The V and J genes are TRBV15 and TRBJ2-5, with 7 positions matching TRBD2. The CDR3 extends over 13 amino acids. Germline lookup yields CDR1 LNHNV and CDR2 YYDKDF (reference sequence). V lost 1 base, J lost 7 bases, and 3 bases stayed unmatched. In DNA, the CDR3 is TGTGCCACCAGCAGAGTGGGCGGGGGGACCCAGTACTTC. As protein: CATSRVGGGTQYF.

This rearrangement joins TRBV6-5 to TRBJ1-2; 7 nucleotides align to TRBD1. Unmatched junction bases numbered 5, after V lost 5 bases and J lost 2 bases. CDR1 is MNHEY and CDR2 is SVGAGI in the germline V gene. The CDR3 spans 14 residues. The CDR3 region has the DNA TGTGCCAGCAGTGGGGAGACAGGGAACTATGGCTACACCTTC. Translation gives CASSGETGNYGYTF.

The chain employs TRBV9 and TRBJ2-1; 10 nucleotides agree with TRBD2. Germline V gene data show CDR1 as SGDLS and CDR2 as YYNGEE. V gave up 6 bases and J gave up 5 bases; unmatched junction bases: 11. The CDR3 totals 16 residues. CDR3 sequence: CASIKQLAGLDNEQFF. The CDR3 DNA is TGTGCCAGCATAAAACAACTAGCGGGATTAGACAATGAGCAGTTCTTC.

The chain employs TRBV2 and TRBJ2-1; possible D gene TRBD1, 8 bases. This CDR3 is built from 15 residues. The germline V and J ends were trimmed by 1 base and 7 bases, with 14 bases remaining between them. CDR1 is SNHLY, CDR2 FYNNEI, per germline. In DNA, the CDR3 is TGTGCCAGCAGTGAAGTAAACAGGGGGGGTAATGAGCAGTTCTTC. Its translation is CASSEVNRGGNEQFF.

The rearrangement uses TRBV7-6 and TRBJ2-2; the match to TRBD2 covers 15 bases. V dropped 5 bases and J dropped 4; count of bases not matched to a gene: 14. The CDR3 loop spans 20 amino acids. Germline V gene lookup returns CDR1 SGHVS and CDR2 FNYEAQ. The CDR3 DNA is TGTGCCAGCAGCCACCCCCCCTGGACTAGCGGGAGGGTTGGCACCGGGGAGCTGTTTTTT. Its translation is CASSHPPWTSGRVGTGELFF.

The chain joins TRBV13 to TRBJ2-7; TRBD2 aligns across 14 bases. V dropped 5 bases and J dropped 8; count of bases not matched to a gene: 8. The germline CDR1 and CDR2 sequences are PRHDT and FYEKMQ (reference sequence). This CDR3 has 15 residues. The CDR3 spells CASSLAGTSGRQQYF. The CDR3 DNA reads TGTGCCAGCAGCCTCGCCGGGACTAGCGGGAGACAGCAGTACTTC. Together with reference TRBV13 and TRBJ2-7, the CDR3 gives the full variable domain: AAGVIQSPRHLIKEKRETATLKCYPIPRHDTVYWYQQGPGQDPQFLISFYEKMQSDKGSIPDRFSAQQFSDYHSELNMSSLELGDSALYFCASSLAGTSGRQQYFGPGTRLTVT.

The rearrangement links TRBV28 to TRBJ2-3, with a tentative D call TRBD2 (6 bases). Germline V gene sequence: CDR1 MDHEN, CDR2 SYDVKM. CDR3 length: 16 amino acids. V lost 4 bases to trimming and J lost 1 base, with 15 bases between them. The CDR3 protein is CASSSPSGGGTDTQYF. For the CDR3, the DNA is TGTGCCAGCAGTTCCCCGTCCGGAGGGGGCACAGATACGCAGTATTTT.

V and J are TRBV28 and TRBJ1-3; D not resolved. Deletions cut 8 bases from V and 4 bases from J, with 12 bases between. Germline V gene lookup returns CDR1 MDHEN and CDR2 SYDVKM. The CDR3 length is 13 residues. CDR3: CASVTPNGNTIYF. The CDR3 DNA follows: TGTGCCAGCGTAACACCCAACGGAAACACCATATATTTT.

The CDR3 DNA follows: TGTGCCAGCAGCTTGTCTCCTAGCGGGAGCGAGCAGTACTTC. Its translation is CASSLSPSGSEQYF. This chain joins TRBV5-4 and TRBJ2-7; 10 nucleotides line up with TRBD2. The CDR3 totals 14 residues. Germline lookup yields CDR1 SGHNT and CDR2 YYREEE (reference sequence). V was pared by 1 base and J by 6 bases, with 4 bases of the junction left unmatched.

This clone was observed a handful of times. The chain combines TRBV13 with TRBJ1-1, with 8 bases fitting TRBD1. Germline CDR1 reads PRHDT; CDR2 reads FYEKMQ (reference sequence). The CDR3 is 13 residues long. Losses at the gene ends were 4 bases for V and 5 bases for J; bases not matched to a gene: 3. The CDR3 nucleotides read TGTGCCAGCAGCTCCACAGGGGGGACTGAAGCTTTCTTT. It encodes CASSSTGGTEAFF.

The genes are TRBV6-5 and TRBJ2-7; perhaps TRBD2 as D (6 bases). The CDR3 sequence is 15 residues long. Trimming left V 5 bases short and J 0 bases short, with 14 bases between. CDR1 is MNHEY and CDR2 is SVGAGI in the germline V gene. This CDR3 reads CASSTATGLSYEQYF. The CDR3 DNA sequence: TGTGCCAGCAGTACCGCGACGGGACTCTCCTACGAGCAGTACTTC.

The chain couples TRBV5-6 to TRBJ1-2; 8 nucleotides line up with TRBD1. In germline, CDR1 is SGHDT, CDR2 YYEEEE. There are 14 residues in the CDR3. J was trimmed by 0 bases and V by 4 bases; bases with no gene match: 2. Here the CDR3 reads CASSRTGPNYGYTF. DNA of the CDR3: TGTGCCAGCAGCAGGACAGGGCCTAACTATGGCTACACCTTC.

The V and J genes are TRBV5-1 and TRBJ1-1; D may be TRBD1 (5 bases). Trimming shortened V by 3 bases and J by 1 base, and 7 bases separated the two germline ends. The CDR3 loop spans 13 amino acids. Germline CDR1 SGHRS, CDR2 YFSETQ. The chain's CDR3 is CASSSTGNTEAFF. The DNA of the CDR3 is TGCGCCAGCAGCTCTACAGGGAACACTGAAGCTTTCTTT.

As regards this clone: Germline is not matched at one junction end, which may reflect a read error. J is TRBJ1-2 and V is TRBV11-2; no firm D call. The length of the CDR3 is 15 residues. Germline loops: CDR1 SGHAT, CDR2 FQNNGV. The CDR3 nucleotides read TGTGCCAGCAGCACCGGTAGCAGAGGGAACTCTGGCTACACCTTC. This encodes CASSTGSRGNSGYTF.

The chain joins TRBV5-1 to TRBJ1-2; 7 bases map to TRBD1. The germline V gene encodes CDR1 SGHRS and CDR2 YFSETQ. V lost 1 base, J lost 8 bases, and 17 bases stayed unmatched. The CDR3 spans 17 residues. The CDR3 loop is CASSLYFTSTGSDGYTF. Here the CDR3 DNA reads TGCGCCAGCAGCTTGTATTTCACCTCGACAGGGTCTGACGGCTACACCTTC.

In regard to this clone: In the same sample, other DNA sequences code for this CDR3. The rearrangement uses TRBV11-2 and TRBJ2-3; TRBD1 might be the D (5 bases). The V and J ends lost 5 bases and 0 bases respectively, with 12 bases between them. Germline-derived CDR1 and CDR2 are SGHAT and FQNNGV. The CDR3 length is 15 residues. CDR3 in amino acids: CASSLVGQSTDTQYF. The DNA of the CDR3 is TGTGCCAGCAGCCTGGTGGGGCAAAGCACAGATACGCAGTATTTT. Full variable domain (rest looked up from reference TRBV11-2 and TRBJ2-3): EAGVAQSPRYKIIEKRQSVAFWCNPISGHATLYWYQQILGQGPKLLIQFQNNGVVDDSQLPKDRFSAERLKGVDSTLKIQPAKLEDSAVYLCASSLVGQSTDTQYFGPGTRLTVL.

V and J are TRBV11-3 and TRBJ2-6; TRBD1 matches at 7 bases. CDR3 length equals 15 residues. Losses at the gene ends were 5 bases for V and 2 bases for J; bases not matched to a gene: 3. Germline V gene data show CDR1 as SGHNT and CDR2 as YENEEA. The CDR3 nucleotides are TGTGCCAGCAGCAAAGGGGGCGCTGGGGCCAACGTCCTGACTTTC. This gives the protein CASSKGGAGANVLTF.

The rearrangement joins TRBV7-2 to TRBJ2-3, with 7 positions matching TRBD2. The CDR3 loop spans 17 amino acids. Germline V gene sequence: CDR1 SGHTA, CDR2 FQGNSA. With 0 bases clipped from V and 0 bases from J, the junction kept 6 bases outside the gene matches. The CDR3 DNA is TGTGCCAGCAGCTTAGCGTTTAGTAGCGGGAGCACAGATACGCAGTATTTT. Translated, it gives CASSLAFSSGSTDTQYF.

Written as DNA, the CDR3 is TGTGCCAGCAGCTCTACAGGGGTAGTGTATACCGGGGAGCTGTTTTTT. Translated, it gives CASSSTGVVYTGELFF. J is TRBJ2-2 and V is TRBV11-3, with 7 bases fitting TRBD1. Unmatched junction bases numbered 10, after V lost 4 bases and J lost 5 bases. Per the germline V gene, CDR1 is SGHNT and CDR2 is YENEEA. The CDR3 has 16 amino acids.

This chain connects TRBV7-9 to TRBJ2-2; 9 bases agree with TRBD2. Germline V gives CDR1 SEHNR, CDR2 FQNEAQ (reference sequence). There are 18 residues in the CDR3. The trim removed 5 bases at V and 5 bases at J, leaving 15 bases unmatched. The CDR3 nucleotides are TGTGCCAGCAGCGACACTCGAGTCGGACTAGCGTGGACCGGGGAGCTGTTTTTT. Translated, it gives CASSDTRVGLAWTGELFF.

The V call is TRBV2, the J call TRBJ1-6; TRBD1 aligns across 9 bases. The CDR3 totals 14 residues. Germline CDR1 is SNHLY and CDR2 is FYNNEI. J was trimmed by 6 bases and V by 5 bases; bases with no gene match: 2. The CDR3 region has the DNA TGTGCCAGCAGTCGACAGGGGGGTAATTCACCCCTCCACTTT. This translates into CASSRQGGNSPLHF.

CDR3 in amino acids: CASSEMAGGTYNEQFF. The CDR3 bases are TGCGCCAGCAGTGAGATGGCGGGAGGTACCTACAATGAGCAGTTCTTC. The gene calls are TRBV10-1 and TRBJ2-1; 8 bases are a match to TRBD2. J gave up 2 bases and V 2 bases, and 5 bases lay outside the gene matches. Per germline, CDR1 WNHNN and CDR2 SYGVQD (reference sequence). The CDR3 totals 16 residues.

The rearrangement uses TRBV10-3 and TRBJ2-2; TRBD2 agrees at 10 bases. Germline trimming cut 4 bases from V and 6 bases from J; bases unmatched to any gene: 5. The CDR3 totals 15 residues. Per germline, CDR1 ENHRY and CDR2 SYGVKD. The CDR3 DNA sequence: TGTGCCATCAGTGTCGGGACTAGCGAATCCGGGGAGCTGTTTTTT. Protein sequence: CAISVGTSESGELFF.

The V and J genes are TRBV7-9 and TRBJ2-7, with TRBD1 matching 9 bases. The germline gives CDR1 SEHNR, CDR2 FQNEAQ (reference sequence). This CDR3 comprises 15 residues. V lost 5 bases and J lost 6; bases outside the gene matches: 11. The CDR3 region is CASSKYRDREAEQYF. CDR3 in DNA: TGTGCCAGCAGCAAATACCGGGACAGGGAGGCCGAGCAGTACTTC.

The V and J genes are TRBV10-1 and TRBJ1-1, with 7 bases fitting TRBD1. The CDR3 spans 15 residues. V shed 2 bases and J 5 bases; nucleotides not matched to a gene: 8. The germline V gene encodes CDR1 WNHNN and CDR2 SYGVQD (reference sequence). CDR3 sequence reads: CASSENRGQRTEAFF. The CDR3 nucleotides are TGCGCCAGCAGTGAGAACAGGGGCCAGAGGACTGAAGCTTTCTTT.

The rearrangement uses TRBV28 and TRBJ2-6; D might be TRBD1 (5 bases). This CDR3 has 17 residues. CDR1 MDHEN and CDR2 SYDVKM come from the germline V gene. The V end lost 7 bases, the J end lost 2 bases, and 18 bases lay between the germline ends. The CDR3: CASTDNRIVTGANVLTF. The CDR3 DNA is TGTGCCAGCACCGACAACAGGATAGTGACTGGGGCCAACGTCCTGACTTTC. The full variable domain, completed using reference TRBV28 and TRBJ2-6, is DVKVTQSSRYLVKRTGEKVFLECVQDMDHENMFWYRQDPGLGLRLIYFSYDVKMKEKGDIPEGYSVSREKKERFSLILESASTNQTSMYLCASTDNRIVTGANVLTFGAGSRLTVL.